The sequence of this T cell receptor beta chain was determined in a study of graft-versus-host responses after intestinal transplantation. Using immunoSEQ multiplex PCR, the repertoire was profiled, and TCRdb retains in-frame clones only, with some absent. The data hold more than 100,000 clones, with 80% to 95% observed a single time. As for this clone: Its cognate antigen is unknown.

The source of this sequence is a human donor who received an intestinal transplant. The sample here was unstimulated CD8+ T cells sorted from spleen or lymph node cells, taken before intestinal transplant.

The CDR3: CAWSVLVTEAFF. The CDR3 DNA reads as TGTGCCTGGAGTGTACTTGTCACTGAAGCTTTCTTT. This chain joins TRBV30 and TRBJ1-1; D is ambiguous. The length of the CDR3 is 12 residues. With 0 bases removed from V and 4 bases from J, the gap between germline ends came to 6 bases. Germline V gives CDR1 GTSNPN, CDR2 SVGIG (reference sequence).